This T cell receptor beta chain was recovered during a study of blood T cell repertoires in COVID-19. Study in general: Sites across the United States, Italy and Spain contributed samples from acute and convalescent COVID-19.

This CDR3 is built from 16 residues. CDR1 is SQVTM and CDR2 is ANQGSEA in the germline V gene. Losses at the gene ends were 7 bases for V and 6 bases for J; bases not matched to a gene: 16. Libraries were prepared by immunoSEQ multiplex PCR; TCRdb keeps only in-frame clonotypes and omits some of them. The sample consists of roughly 250,000 clones, 85% to 90% of them appearing once. Specimen: peripheral blood. The sequence was obtained from a woman aged 35 to 49 with acute or convalescent COVID-19. The chain uses TRBV29-1 and TRBJ1-1; 11 bases line up with TRBD1. This CDR3 reads CSGKGRTGGLGAEAFF. In nucleotides, the CDR3 is TGCAGCGGCAAAGGCCGGACAGGGGGCTTGGGGGCTGAAGCTTTCTTT. Variable domain in full (rest from reference TRBV29-1 and TRBJ1-1): SAVISQKPSRDICQRGTSLTIQCQVDSQVTMMFWYRQQPGQSLTLIATANQGSEATYESGFVIDKFPISRPNLTFSTLTVSNMSPEDSSIYLCSGKGRTGGLGAEAFFGQGTRLTVV.